This T cell receptor (beta chain) was documented in a study of T cells in Graves' hyperthyroidism and ophthalmopathy (dated by TCRdb to about 2019). Turning to the overall study: Peripheral blood samples were taken at initial diagnosis, before any treatment was given. For training and testing, the 100 or so patients in the discovery cohort were randomly divided in a 7:3 ratio. Once sampling was done, hyperthyroidism patients were given methimazole at a starting dose of 30 mg daily, whereas ophthalmopathy patients were given high-dose intravenous methylprednisolone. An independent validation cohort of around 20 hyperthyroidism patients and more than 15 patients who later progressed to ophthalmopathy tested prospective prediction of ophthalmopathy. In addition, the study compared T-cell repertoires in thyroid tissue and in blood from several Graves' hyperthyroidism patients. A discovery cohort of about a hundred patients, 43 with Graves' ophthalmopathy and approximately 55 with stable Graves' hyperthyroidism, was used to find distinguishing TCR V-J signatures. TCR Vbeta CDR3 sequencing of approximately 140 peripheral blood samples (43 ophthalmopathy, about 80 hyperthyroidism and some 17 progressor patients) is reported in the paper.

This clonotype showed up many times. Its antigen is not yet known. No quality values exist for individual bases; no much larger clone is one base distant. Stable Graves' hyperthyroidism was defined as the absence of progression to ophthalmopathy over 18 months of follow-up. Hyperthyroidism patients were newly diagnosed, with disease duration under 2 months, and aged 18 to 65 years. Any patient with an uncontrolled infection, another autoimmune disease, pregnancy or lactation was excluded. Diagnoses relied on clinical symptoms, serum thyroxine and TRAb, thyroid ultrasound and orbital computed tomography. Ficoll-Paque density gradient centrifugation was used to isolate PBMCs from around 10 ml of fresh peripheral blood. Total RNA was extracted using Trizol reagent, and RNA quality was assessed on an Agilent 2100 Bioanalyzer. The germline V gene (reference sequence) sets CDR1 to PRHDT and CDR2 to FYEKMQ. V drops 6 bases and J drops 1 base, leaving 13 bases in between. The CDR3 spans 15 residues, from the cysteine through the phenylalanine. CDR3 DNA is the only sequence kept; it has 45 bases, read in frame from the first base.

The TCR beta CDR3 regions were amplified from RNA transcripts. For the first round of RT-PCR on the TCR CDR3, the HTBI primer set was used together with the Qiagen OneStep RT-PCR kit. Libraries were constructed in a second round of multiplex PCR, after which size selection and purification were carried out. The libraries were sequenced on an Illumina HiSeq2000 using paired-end 100 bp reads. The study's own analysis went as follows. Raw data were processed with SOAPnuke, discarding reads with adapters, uncalled bases, mean Phred below 15, or no exact constant-primer or identifier match. High-quality paired reads were merged with COPE v1.2.5, and unique nucleotide sequences were defined as clonotypes. Clonotypes were aligned to IMGT TRBV, TRBD and TRBJ reference segments using MiTCR v1.1. Analysis was restricted to V-J combinations with a frequency above 0.0001, which covered 98% to 99.2% of repertoires. The TCS score was defined as F50 (clonal expansion) divided by E x V (chaos), with BLOSUM62-based TCRdist calculated between CDR3 peptides within each V-J. Welch's t-statistics and random forest reduced 500 to 650 V-J features to about 12, which were used in a naive Bayes classifier (R e1071). TCRdb took the public reads, trimmed them with fastp at Q25, ran MiXCR for clone calling and kept in-frame beta chains. Rows are combined by CDR3 protein, so each entry shows the most common genes and DNA. TCRdb, rather than the study authors, made the V and J calls. This sample gives around 450,000 distinct CDR3 sequences in total; around 14% of them show up just once. 11% to 15% of the sample comes from the top ten.

Points the paper makes about the study in general: Most expanded thyroid clonotypes (frequency above 0.001) were also found in blood, which suggests that blood repertoires may mirror thyroid immune responses. No statistical method was used to fix the sample size in advance, and group allocation was not hidden from the investigators. During validation, the model predicted progression to ophthalmopathy a median of around six months ahead of onset, with approximately 71% sensitivity and almost 75% specificity. A 13 V-J signature model separated ophthalmopathy from stable hyperthyroidism, with 87.88% sensitivity and around 84% specificity in cross-validation and 80%/75% in testing.

This chain joins TRBV13 to TRBJ2-1, with TRBD1 tentatively as D gene (6 bases match). The sequencing input was blood. The sequence was collected from a woman between 18 and 30 years old with Graves' hyperthyroidism. Read as DNA, the sequence is TGTGCCAGCAGGCCCACAGGGAAGTCCTACAATGAGCAGTTCTTC. Translated, it gives CASRPTGKSYNEQFF.